This entry features one T cell receptor (beta chain) sequence. Method: immunoSEQ multiplex PCR; TCRdb's copy keeps in-frame clones and lacks some. The profile shows around 110,000 clones, roughly nine tenths of them singletons. This entry comes from a study of T cell changes during pregnancy in multiple sclerosis. CDR1 and CDR2 (germline): SGDLS, YYNGEE. The V end was cut by 0 bases, the J end by 4 bases, with 9 bases between. The CDR3 contains 14 residues. The starting material was peripheral blood, obtained in the third trimester of pregnancy. This chain joins TRBV9 and TRBJ2-3; D unclear. The TCR comes from a female donor with multiple sclerosis, enrolled in a pregnancy study. CDR3 DNA: TGTGCCAGCAGCGTAGCAGGCGCCCCAGATACGCAGTATTTT. Its translation is CASSVAGAPDTQYF.